One and the same sample provided the 5 T cell receptor beta chains below, sequenced in a study of blood T cell repertoires in COVID-19. Repertoires were generated with immunoSEQ multiplex PCR, while TCRdb's copy carries only in-frame clones and drops some. The sample contains roughly 390,000 clones, 70% to 90% of which appear only once. Sequenced input: peripheral blood. These receptors came from a woman between 25 and 40 years old with COVID-19, enrolled during active disease.

The chain recombines TRBV20-1 with TRBJ2-2, with D tentatively TRBD2 (6 bases). The CDR3 runs 14 residues. Trimming shortened V by 3 bases and J by 5 bases, and 13 bases separated the two germline ends. The V gene's germline CDR1 is DFQATT and CDR2 SNEGSKA (reference sequence). CDR3: CSASRESLTGELFF. As DNA, the CDR3 is TGCAGTGCTAGTCGGGAGTCTCTTACCGGGGAGCTGTTTTTT.

Here the CDR3 DNA reads TGTGCCAGCAGCACCAAAGGGACTAGCGGGAGGGTTGAGCAGTTCTTC. Its protein is CASSTKGTSGRVEQFF. This rearrangement joins TRBV7-6 to TRBJ2-1; 16 bases align to TRBD2. Unmatched junction bases numbered 7, after V lost 5 bases and J lost 9 bases. CDR1 and CDR2 (germline): SGHVS, FNYEAQ. This CDR3 comprises 16 residues.

DNA of the CDR3: TGTGCCAGCAGCTTGACATTCCTCTATGGCTACACCTTC. The encoded protein is CASSLTFLYGYTF. The chain uses TRBV7-9 and TRBJ1-2; D is unresolved. The CDR3 loop spans 13 amino acids. V lost 3 bases and J 4 bases, leaving 9 bases between the germline ends. CDR1 SEHNR and CDR2 FQNEAQ come from the germline V gene (reference sequence).

CDR3 nucleotides: TGTGCCAGCAGCAGGGAGGGGCAGTTCTTC. Translating gives CASSREGQFF. This chain joins TRBV21-1 and TRBJ2-1; TRBD2 is taken as the D call from the table, unchecked against the DNA. TRBV21-1 is a known pseudogene. This CDR3 spans 10 amino acids.

This clone was recorded a few times. The chain recombines TRBV15 with TRBJ2-6; perhaps TRBD2 as D (5 bases). Germline CDR1 reads LNHNV; CDR2 reads YYDKDF (reference sequence). V gave up 0 bases and J gave up 3 bases, with 9 bases separating them. There are 16 residues in the CDR3. This CDR3 reads CATSREAGGGANVLTF. The CDR3 DNA is TGTGCCACCAGCAGAGAGGCGGGTGGTGGGGCCAACGTCCTGACTTTC. The full variable domain, completed using reference TRBV15 and TRBJ2-6, is DAMVIQNPRYQVTQFGKPVTLSCSQTLNHNVMYWYQQKSSQAPKLLFHYYDKDFNNEADTPDNFQSRRPNTSFCFLDIRSPGLGDTAMYLCATSREAGGGANVLTFGAGSRLTVL.